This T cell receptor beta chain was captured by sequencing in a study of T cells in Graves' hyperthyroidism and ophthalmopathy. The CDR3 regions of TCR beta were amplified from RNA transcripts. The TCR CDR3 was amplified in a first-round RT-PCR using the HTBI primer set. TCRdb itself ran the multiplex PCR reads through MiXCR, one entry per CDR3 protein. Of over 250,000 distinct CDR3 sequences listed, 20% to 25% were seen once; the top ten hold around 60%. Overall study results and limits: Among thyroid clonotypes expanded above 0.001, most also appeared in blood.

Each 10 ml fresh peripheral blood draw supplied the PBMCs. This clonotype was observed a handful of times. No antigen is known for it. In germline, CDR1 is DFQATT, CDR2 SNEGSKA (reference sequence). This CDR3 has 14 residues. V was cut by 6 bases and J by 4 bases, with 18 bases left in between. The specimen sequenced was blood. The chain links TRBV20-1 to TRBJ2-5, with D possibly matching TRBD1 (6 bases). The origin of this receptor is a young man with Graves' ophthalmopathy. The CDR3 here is CSAYAGRQAETQYF. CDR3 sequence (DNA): TGCAGTGCCTATGCCGGGCGACAGGCAGAGACCCAGTACTTC.